These T cell receptor beta chains were read from a single sample in a study of CD8 T cell repertoires and HIV-1 epitope variants. Their cognate antigens are unknown. Some clones are missing from TCRdb's copy, which holds only in-frame ones; the method was immunoSEQ multiplex PCR. The sample has several thousand clones, 65% seen once. Sequencing was done on a sample of cultured CD8+ T cells derived from PBMCs. These receptors were collected from a male donor with HIV. Each CDR3 is given with its conserved first and last residue. The D gene is left open where the match is weak. The size entry is marked missing in some rows and otherwise reads once, few, many or a size class.

TRBJ2-3,-,TRBV11-2,-,TGTGCCAGCAGCTACACAGATACGCAGTATTTT,CASSYTDTQYF
TRBJ1-5,-,TRBV2,few,TGTGCCAGCAGTGTTGGGCAGTCCGAGCCCCAGCATTTT,CASSVGQSEPQHF
TRBJ1-3,TRBD1,TRBV6-5,-,TGTGCCAGCAGCGGGTCGTCAGGGGGTACCGACACCATATATTTT,CASSGSSGGTDTIYF
TRBJ2-2,TRBD1,TRBV6-5,-,TGTGCCAGCAGTTACGGACAGGGGTCCACCGGGGAGCTGTTTTTT,CASSYGQGSTGELFF
TRBJ2-5,TRBD2,TRBV9,-,TGTGCCAGCAGCACCCCTAGCGGGGGGGCCGCGGAGACCCAGTACTTC,CASSTPSGGAAETQYF
TRBJ1-1,-,TRBV2,-,TGTGCCAGCAGTGAATGGGCCACGGATGAAGCTTTCTTT,CASSEWATDEAFF
TRBJ2-3,-,TRBV6-5,-,TGTGCCAGCAGTTACAGTTCCACAGATACGCAGTATTTT,CASSYSSTDTQYF
TRBJ2-2,-,TRBV4-1,-,TGCGCCAGCAGCCAAGATGCAACAGGGTACGGGGAGCTGTTTTTT,CASSQDATGYGELFF
TRBJ1-6,-,TRBV9,few,TGTGCCAGCAGCCCGCTGGGGGGGCAAGGGAATTCACCCCTCCACTTT,CASSPLGGQGNSPLHF
TRBJ2-2,TRBD2,TRBV27,-,TGTGCCAGCAGTTTCGGAAGCGGGGGCCACACCGGGGAGCTGTTTTTT,CASSFGSGGHTGELFF
TRBJ2-7,TRBD2,TRBV6-1,-,TGTGCCAGCAGTGCTACTAGCGGGGGGGCCGGCAACGAGCAGTACTTC,CASSATSGGAGNEQYF
TRBJ2-1,TRBD1,TRBV28,-,TGTGCCAGCAGCGAAACGACAGGGGACGGGGGTAGCTCCTACAATGAGCAGTTCTTC,CASSETTGDGGSSYNEQFF
TRBJ2-7,-,TRBV5-5,-,TGTGCCAGCAGCTTGGCCCCGACAGACTCCTACGAGCAGTACTTC,CASSLAPTDSYEQYF
TRBJ2-5,TRBD2,TRBV5-1,-,TGCGCCAGCAGTTTTTATAGCGGGAGAAGGGGAGAGACCCAGTACTTC,CASSFYSGRRGETQYF
TRBJ1-1,-,TRBV27,-,TGTGCCAGCAGTTTAGGGGTGGGAACTGAAGCTTTCTTT,CASSLGVGTEAFF
TRBJ1-2,-,TRBV7-9,medium-sized,TGTGCCAGCAGCTACTTGACAGACTATGGCTACACCTTC,CASSYLTDYGYTF
TRBJ1-2,-,TRBV13,-,TGTGCCAGCAGCTTCGCGGACAGCTTCTATGGCTACACCTTC,CASSFADSFYGYTF
TRBJ2-3,-,TRBV27,-,TGTGCCAGCATGAGTGGGACTAGCACAGATACGCAGTATTTT,CASMSGTSTDTQYF
TRBJ2-5,TRBD2,TRBV5-4,few,TGTGCCAGCAGCCCACACACTAGCGGGGGGCCCCAAGAGACCCAGTACTTC,CASSPHTSGGPQETQYF
TRBJ2-7,-,TRBV27,-,TGTGCCAGCAGTAAGGCGGGGGCCGGGTACGAGCAGTACTTC,CASSKAGAGYEQYF
TRBJ2-7,TRBD1,TRBV13,-,TGTGCCAGCAGCCCAATGGGACAGGGTGTCTACGAGCAGTACTTC,CASSPMGQGVYEQYF
TRBJ2-1,-,TRBV11-1,-,TGTGCCAGCAGCTTAGCTAGGCTAGCGAGGAATGAGCAGTTCTTC,CASSLARLARNEQFF
TRBJ2-1,TRBD2,TRBV5-6,-,TGTGCCAGCAGCTTGCGTAGCGGGGGGCCTAGCTCCTACAATGAGCAGTTCTTC,CASSLRSGGPSSYNEQFF
TRBJ1-1,-,TRBV9,once,TGTGCCAGCAGCGTAGTTTCAAGGGGGAACACTGAAGCTTTCTTT,CASSVVSRGNTEAFF
TRBJ2-3,TRBD1,TRBV25-1,-,TGTGCCAGCAGCCCACAGGGGATAAGCACAGATACGCAGTATTTT,CASSPQGISTDTQYF
TRBJ2-6,TRBD1,TRBV7-6,-,TGTGCCAGCAGCACGCGACAGGGCTCTGGGGCCAACGTCCTGACTTTC,CASSTRQGSGANVLTF